This TCR beta chain was captured by sequencing in a study of cytotoxic CD8 clonotypes in ibrutinib-treated CLL. Study-level information: Specimens for response were gathered following a median approximately 12 months of therapy, spanning 6 to 36. Averaging across samples gave roughly 260,000 productive templates and tens of thousands of productive rearrangements.

CDR1 and CDR2 (germline): MGHDK, SYGVNS. There are 14 residues in the CDR3. After removal of 8 bases from V and 5 bases from J, the junction contained 10 bases not matched to a gene. This clone was detected only once. Libraries were prepared by immunoSEQ multiplex PCR; TCRdb keeps only in-frame clonotypes and omits some of them. The sample has approximately 330,000 clones; 70% to 80% are singletons. Sequencing used PBMCs, obtained before ibrutinib treatment. The genes are TRBV25-1 and TRBJ2-3; 7 nucleotides line up with TRBD2. The receptor comes from a human donor with chronic lymphocytic leukemia. The CDR3 DNA reads as TGTGCCAGCTCCGGGTGGGGGAGGGGAGATACGCAGTATTTT. Amino acids: CASSGWGRGDTQYF.